Listed below are T cell receptor beta chains from one sample, sequenced in a study of cytomegalovirus exposure and HLA in healthy donors. The protocol was immunoSEQ multiplex PCR, while the TCRdb copy is restricted to in-frame clones and leaves out a portion. Counted here are about 43,000 clones, around nine tenths occurring once; the ten biggest clones make up more than 4.5%. Sequenced sample: PBMCs. These receptors were taken from a man younger than 30 in good health and CMV-seronegative. Each CDR3 is given with its conserved first and last residue.

>TRBJ2-1|TRBV18
CASSPVSGSSEQFF
>TRBJ1-1|TRBV11-1
CASSLQGAFVEAFF
>TRBJ1-3|TRBV19
CASMARAGNTIYF
>TRBJ2-2|TRBV7-3
CASSLDGSGTGELFF
>TRBJ1-2|TRBV27
CASSLSGQGGNYGYTF
>TRBJ2-5|TRBV6-1
CASSLSAGDQETQYF
>TRBJ2-6|TRBV4-3
CASSQVLPGANVLTF
>TRBJ1-1|TRBV25-1
CASSEFLGAKTEAFF
>TRBJ2-3|TRBV5-1
CASSLVGVTDTQYF
>TRBJ2-5|TRBV5-1
CASSPPTSGSLETQYF
>TRBJ1-1|TRBV7-3
CASSVTGAQNTEAFF
>TRBJ2-3|TRBV5-4
CASSLANLAGGDTQYF
>TRBJ2-3|TRBV5-1
CASSLTGGRPDTQYF
>TRBJ2-2|TRBV7-3
CASKREGTSGTGELFF
>TRBJ1-1|TRBV5-1
CASSLLSTPRGTEAFF
>TRBJ1-2|TRBV28
CASTTQGSGYTF
>TRBJ2-3|TRBV5-1
CASSFGGTRFTDTQYF
>TRBJ2-5|TRBV7-2
CASSPRGGAETQYF
>-|TRBV2
CASSQTGGQFF
>TRBJ2-1|TRBV11-2
CASSFLAGGPDEQFF
>TRBJ2-3|TRBV29-1
CSASGQGVVDTQYF